The entry below describes one TCR beta chain. This CDR3 has 13 residues. With 4 bases removed from V and 8 bases from J, the gap between germline ends came to 14 bases. Germline V gene lookup returns CDR1 SNHLY and CDR2 FYNNEI. The sample belongs to a study of blood T cell repertoires in COVID-19. At the level of the study: The analysed material was cDNA or gDNA that came from T cells, B-cell-depleted T cells, or PBMCs.

This table comes from immunoSEQ multiplex PCR, and its TCRdb copy is limited to in-frame clones, with some not included. The data show over 95,000 clones, 70% to 90% seen once. The TCR comes from a man aged 35-49 years with acute or convalescent COVID-19. The gene calls are TRBV2 and TRBJ1-2, with D maybe TRBD1 (5 bases). The sequencing sample was made of peripheral blood. CDR3: CASSARGFWGYTF. CDR3 coding DNA: TGTGCCAGCAGTGCCCGGGGGTTCTGGGGCTACACCTTC.